The source of this T cell receptor (beta chain) is a study of blood T cell repertoires in COVID-19. This clone was counted a single time. In germline, CDR1 is MNHNY, CDR2 SVGAGI (reference sequence). The CDR3 covers 12 residues. V lost 6 bases, J lost 6 bases, and 11 bases lay in between. The protocol was immunoSEQ multiplex PCR, while the TCRdb copy is restricted to in-frame clones and leaves out a portion. The table has about 190,000 clones, about 81% seen once; the top ten hold approximately 8.1%. The sequence derives from a woman aged 55-69 years with COVID-19, enrolled during active disease. Sequencing was carried out using peripheral blood. The rearrangement uses TRBV6-6 and TRBJ1-1, with D possibly being TRBD1 (6 bases). The CDR3 DNA reads TGTGCCAGCAGAACGGACAGCTCTGAAGCTTTCTTT. Protein sequence: CASRTDSSEAFF.